Detailed here is one T cell receptor (beta chain). The antigen remains unidentified. These data are taken from a study of OX40 agonist ivuxolimab in advanced cancers. Study in general: As their treatment, patients were administered ivuxolimab, an agonistic anti-OX40 (CD134) antibody.

Study-wide results and limits: Patients with a partial response at 0.1-3.0 mg/kg had among the lowest clonal expansion.

V shed 4 bases, J shed 11 bases, and the junction held 14 bases outside the gene matches. The germline V gene has CDR1 SGDLS and CDR2 YYNGEE. There are 14 residues in the CDR3. The protocol was immunoSEQ multiplex PCR, while the TCRdb copy is restricted to in-frame clones and leaves out a portion. The data show tens of thousands of clones, around 94% seen once. The sequence was collected from an adult with an advanced solid tumor such as melanoma, head and neck, liver or kidney cancer. The starting material was CD4+ or CD8+ T cells sorted from blood, obtained in a trial of the OX40 agonist ivuxolimab. The chain uses TRBV9 and TRBJ1-1; 7 bases agree with TRBD1. CDR3 amino acids: CASSQGGRPSLAFF. The CDR3 DNA reads TGTGCCAGCAGCCAGGGGGGGCGGCCGTCGCTCGCTTTCTTT.